This TCR beta chain emerged from a study of shared clonotypes between healthy human individuals. As for the study in general: Every donor yielded three CD4 naive, three CD4 memory, two CD8 naive and one CD8 memory plate.

The V segment lost 3 bases and the J segment 5 bases; nucleotides outside the gene matches: 12. The CDR3 loop spans 17 amino acids. Germline CDR1 and CDR2: LNHNV and YYDKDF (reference sequence). The study's findings and limits: The rarefaction results pointed to incomplete sorted-subset sequencing despite large depth.

In the case of this clone: Its antigen is unidentified.

Data came from immunoSEQ multiplex PCR; TCRdb stores just in-frame clones and leaves some out. The sample has approximately 2,300,000 clones; 85% to 95% are singletons. This chain joins TRBV15 and TRBJ2-7, with 11 bases that match TRBD1. The receptor comes from a man younger than 35 in good health. Some clones in this sample may be carry-over from other donors' samples. The sequencing input was naive CD4+ T cells from PBMCs. The subset was: CD45RA+ positively selected. The CDR3 is CATSRARDRGGDNEQYF. The CDR3 DNA sequence: TGTGCCACCAGCAGGGCCCGGGACAGGGGGGGTGATAACGAGCAGTACTTC.